This T cell receptor (beta chain) was sequenced in a study of vaccination and CD4 T cells after COVID-19. Study in general: Every participant was given two doses of BNT162b2 or mRNA-1273 vaccine. Post-COVID sampling occurred a median approximately 99 days after diagnosis (range 35 to 161). From HCoV-229E, HCoV-OC43, HCoV-NL63 and SARS-CoV-2, overlapping spike peptides were used to stimulate the cells.

About this clonotype: Its target is not known.

The length of the CDR3 is 16 residues. Germline CDR1 reads MDHEN; CDR2 reads SYDVKM. J gave up 0 bases and V 5 bases, and 8 bases lay outside the gene matches. Treatment reported: approximately 10-day PBMC culture with coronavirus spike peptide pools or control peptides (ViraFEST assay). Cultured CD4+ T cell DNA underwent sequencing with the Oncomine TCR Beta short-read assay. TCRdb re-called the PCR reads with MiXCR, one entry per CDR3 protein. Of roughly 15,000 distinct CDR3 sequences in the sample, about 48% were seen once. The specimen was CD4+ T cells from blood, cultured in vitro. The V and J genes are TRBV28 and TRBJ2-3; 7 positions match TRBD1. This sequence originates from a human donor who had recovered from COVID-19. This CDR3 is CASSGVTGESTDTQYF. The CDR3, as DNA: TGTGCCAGCAGTGGAGTAACAGGGGAGAGCACAGATACGCAGTATTTT.